A selection of T cell receptor beta chains follows, all from one sample in a study of shared clonotypes between healthy human individuals. The protocol was immunoSEQ multiplex PCR, while the TCRdb copy is restricted to in-frame clones and leaves out a portion. The table lists around 2,000,000 clones, about 94% of them singletons, with 0.85% to 1.3% in the top ten. Specimen: naive CD8+ T cells sorted from blood. The receptors were sampled from a man between 18 and 29 years old in good health. Both conserved end residues are part of each CDR3. A D gene is named only where the DNA matches it firmly. For some rows the clone size is stated as once, few or many, or as a class when expanded; others skip it.

clone size,J gene,V gene,D gene,CDR3 DNA,CDR3 protein
NA,TRBJ1-1,TRBV29-1,TRBD1,TGCAGCGTTCCTACAGGGGCTGAAGCTTTCTTT,CSVPTGAEAFF
NA,TRBJ1-5,TRBV28,NA,TGTGCCAGCAGTCGTTCAGGGTTCAATCAGCCCCAGCATTTT,CASSRSGFNQPQHF
NA,TRBJ2-7,TRBV11-2,NA,TGTGCCAGCAGCTTGGACCCAGGGGTCTACGAGCAGTACTTC,CASSLDPGVYEQYF
NA,TRBJ1-2,TRBV19,NA,TGTGCCAGTAGTATTGTCTTGGACACCTATGGCTACACCTTC,CASSIVLDTYGYTF
NA,TRBJ2-7,TRBV9,NA,TGTGCCAGCAGCGTAGCCCACCTATCCCACGAGCAGTACTTC,CASSVAHLSHEQYF
NA,TRBJ2-2,TRBV11-3,TRBD2,TGTGCCAGCAGCCCCCAGGGAGGGGAACTGAACACCGGGGAGCTGTTTTTT,CASSPQGGELNTGELFF
NA,TRBJ2-3,TRBV27,NA,TGTGCCAGCACCAACCTCGGGGATACGCAGTATTTT,CASTNLGDTQYF
few,TRBJ1-6,TRBV6-1,NA,TGTGCCAGCAGTGAAGCGCTACAGGGAAATTCACCCCTCCACTTT,CASSEALQGNSPLHF
NA,TRBJ1-5,TRBV28,TRBD1,TGTGCCAGCAGACCTCAGGGGGCTCGGGATCAGCCCCAGCATTTT,CASRPQGARDQPQHF
NA,TRBJ2-7,TRBV7-9,NA,TGTGCCAGCTTAAGTGGGCCACAGGGAGCCTACGAGCAGTACTTC,CASLSGPQGAYEQYF
once,TRBJ2-3,TRBV9,NA,TGTGCCAGCAGCGGCCTCACAGATACGCAGTATTTT,CASSGLTDTQYF
NA,TRBJ2-1,TRBV2,NA,TGTGCCAGCAGTGCGCGGGGCTCCTACAATGAGCAGTTCTTC,CASSARGSYNEQFF
NA,TRBJ2-7,TRBV4-3,TRBD1,TGCGCCAGCAGCCAAGAACAGGGGGCGACCTACGAGCAGTACTTC,CASSQEQGATYEQYF
NA,TRBJ2-7,TRBV6-5,NA,TGTGCCAGCAGTTACTCGAATAGCTACGAGCAGTACTTC,CASSYSNSYEQYF
NA,TRBJ2-1,TRBV4-1,TRBD1,TGCGCCAGCAGCCACTTGACAGGGGGCGGGCAGTTCTTC,CASSHLTGGGQFF
NA,TRBJ1-5,TRBV27,NA,TGTGCCAGCAGTTCATCTTGGGGAGAGAGCAATCAGCCCCAGCATTTT,CASSSSWGESNQPQHF
NA,TRBJ1-5,TRBV10-1,NA,TGCGCCAGCGGTGAGTCGACTCAGCCCCAGCATTTT,CASGESTQPQHF
NA,TRBJ1-1,TRBV19,NA,TGTGCCAGTAGTGCTCTCTGGGGGGGCACTGAAGCTTTCTTT,CASSALWGGTEAFF
NA,TRBJ2-3,TRBV7-2,TRBD2,TGTGCCAGCAGCTTACTAGCGGGAAGCACAGATACGCAGTATTTT,CASSLLAGSTDTQYF
NA,TRBJ1-2,TRBV27,TRBD1,TGTGCCAGCAGTTTGGACAGGAGTGGCTATGGCTACACCTTC,CASSLDRSGYGYTF
NA,TRBJ2-3,TRBV6-1,TRBD1,TGTGCCAGCAGTGAATCGGTCGGGACAGCAAGCACAGATACGCAGTATTTT,CASSESVGTASTDTQYF
NA,TRBJ1-1,TRBV5-1,NA,TGCGCCAGCAGCGGTACGGGACACCTGAACACTGAAGCTTTCTTT,CASSGTGHLNTEAFF
NA,TRBJ2-5,TRBV21-1,NA,TGTGCCAGCAGCAAAGATGAGGGTCAAGAGACCCAGTACTTC,CASSKDEGQETQYF
NA,TRBJ1-1,TRBV19,NA,TGTGCCAGTAGTATCGCTCAGGGGAACACTGAAGCTTTCTTT,CASSIAQGNTEAFF
NA,TRBJ1-3,TRBV4-3,TRBD1,TGCGCCAGCAGCCGGATTTGGAACTGGGGGACAGGGGACCTGGGGGTTGGAAACACCATATATTTT,CASSRIWNWGTGDLGVGNTIYF
NA,TRBJ2-7,TRBV4-3,TRBD2,TGCGCCAGCAGCCCTCTACTAGCGGGAGAACGGTACGAGCAGTACTTC,CASSPLLAGERYEQYF
NA,TRBJ1-1,TRBV5-8,NA,TGTGCCAGCAGCAGGGTGCGGGGGAACACTGAAGCTTTCTTT,CASSRVRGNTEAFF
NA,TRBJ1-2,TRBV27,NA,TGTGCCAGCAGTTTTGGTCCCGGCTATGGCTACACCTTC,CASSFGPGYGYTF
NA,TRBJ1-6,TRBV27,NA,TGTGCCACCCGCCCAATGGTGGGGGGGCTAGAGTACGATTCACCCCTCCACTTT,CATRPMVGGLEYDSPLHF